This TCR beta chain stems from a study of cytomegalovirus exposure and HLA in healthy donors. Primers for the PCR totalled 60 Vbeta and 13 Jbeta. TCRdb's table, derived via immunoSEQ multiplex PCR, lists solely in-frame clones and lacks some. The sample has some 120,000 clones, over 70% seen once. Trimming took 3 bases from V and 9 from J, leaving 15 bases between them. The CDR3 extends over 15 amino acids. Germline V gene sequence: CDR1 MNHNS, CDR2 SASEGT. The source material was PBMCs. V usage is TRBV6-1 and J usage is TRBJ1-6, with D unclear. This clonotype was obtained from a woman aged 18-29 years in good health and CMV-seronegative. The CDR3 protein is CASSDGEGSRSPLHF. The CDR3 nucleotides are TGTGCCAGCAGTGACGGGGAGGGTTCGCGTTCACCCCTCCACTTT.